This entry concerns a single T cell receptor (beta chain). Antigen unknown. The data originate from a study of shared clonotypes between healthy human individuals. Study at large: Per donor, three plates held CD4 naive cells, three held CD4 memory, two held CD8 naive and one held CD8 memory.

The CDR3 sequence is 13 residues long. V dropped 2 bases and J dropped 5 bases, with 7 bases sitting between them. Germline V lookup: CDR1 SGHTA, CDR2 FQGNSA. Study-level results: The authors sampled blood alone, and tissue repertoires likely differ.

Generated by immunoSEQ multiplex PCR, the TCRdb table keeps only in-frame clones and is missing some. This table holds roughly 1,500,000 clones, approximately 98.5% found once. Sequenced input: naive CD4+ T cells sorted from blood. Indicated subset: CD45RA+ positively selected. This receptor was obtained from a man aged 30 to 39 in good health. This sequence joins TRBV7-2 and TRBJ2-1; D unclear. Written as DNA, the CDR3 is TGTGCCAGCAGCTTAACTGGGAACAATGAGCAGTTCTTC. This sequence encodes CASSLTGNNEQFF.